Given below is one T cell receptor beta chain in context. The sample belongs to a study of blood T cell repertoires in COVID-19. As for the study in general: Spain, Italy and the United States supplied samples that represented acute and convalescent COVID-19.

The CDR3 runs 15 residues. Germline CDR1 is SGHNT and CDR2 is YYREEE (reference sequence). V trimming: 2 bases; J trimming: 5 bases; junction bases outside the gene matches: 7. The assay was immunoSEQ multiplex PCR, and TCRdb's table has in-frame clones only and misses some. The profile covers 150,000 to 200,000 clones, with 70% to 90% appearing a single time and about 1.9% taken by the ten largest. The chain uses TRBV5-4 and TRBJ1-1; 9 nucleotides align to TRBD1. This clonotype was sampled from a man aged 18 to 30 who had recovered from COVID-19. Material: peripheral blood. The CDR3 loop reads CASSFRDRESTEAFF. For the CDR3, the DNA is TGTGCCAGCAGCTTTAGGGACAGGGAGTCGACTGAAGCTTTCTTT.